The sequence of this T cell receptor beta chain was determined in a study of cytomegalovirus exposure and HLA in healthy donors. Study overall: Counted in an early data release were about 80 million unique TCRs from HLA-typed donors.

With respect to this clone: The antigen is not known.

Amplification used 60 Vbeta primers and 13 Jbeta primers. The protocol was immunoSEQ multiplex PCR, while the TCRdb copy is restricted to in-frame clones and leaves out a portion. In the table there are about 130,000 clones, around 78% of which are singletons. The CDR3 spans 16 residues. The germline gives CDR1 PRHDT, CDR2 FYEKMQ (reference sequence). The V gene lost 0 bases and the J gene lost 1 base, with 13 bases spanning the gap. Findings and limits, study-wide: With high specificity and sensitivity, the classifier reportedly diagnosed cytomegalovirus status. The listing of 150 or so TCR beta chains classed them as cytomegalovirus-associated.

The sequence was obtained from a woman aged 45-65 years in good health and CMV-seronegative. What was sequenced was PBMCs. The V gene is TRBV13, the J gene TRBJ2-7, with D possibly being TRBD2 (6 bases). CDR3: CASSLGASVRSYEQYF. The CDR3 DNA sequence: TGTGCCAGCAGCTTAGGCGCTAGCGTTAGGTCCTACGAGCAGTACTTC.